What follows are 6 T cell receptor beta chains derived from one specimen sequenced in a study of blood T cell repertoires in COVID-19. Repertoires were generated with immunoSEQ multiplex PCR, while TCRdb's copy carries only in-frame clones and drops some. The sample has about 300,000 clones, around 88% seen once; the top ten hold around 1.2%. Input material: peripheral blood. These TCRs come from a woman between 45 and 60 years old with acute or convalescent COVID-19.

This clone was found once. This chain uses TRBV9 with TRBJ2-1, with 10 bases lining up with TRBD2. This CDR3 spans 17 amino acids. The germline gives CDR1 SGDLS, CDR2 YYNGEE. The ends lost 4 bases at V and 0 bases at J; junction bases unmatched: 7. The CDR3, as DNA: TGTGCCAGCAGCCCCTCTGGGACTAGCGACTCCTACAATGAGCAGTTCTTC. Translated: CASSPSGTSDSYNEQFF. Drawing the rest from reference TRBV9 and TRBJ2-1, the complete variable domain is DSGVTQTPKHLITATGQRVTLRCSPRSGDLSVYWYQQSLDQGLQFLIQYYNGEERAKGNILERFSAQQFPDLHSELNLSSLELGDSALYFCASSPSGTSDSYNEQFFGPGTRLTVL.

The chain is built from TRBV10-3 and TRBJ1-1; possible D gene TRBD1, 6 bases. V shed 7 bases and J shed 6 bases, with 15 bases lying between them. Per germline, CDR1 ENHRY and CDR2 SYGVKD. The CDR3 contains 13 residues. CDR3: CAIKPGVLAEAFF. The CDR3 bases are TGTGCCATCAAGCCAGGGGTGTTGGCTGAAGCTTTCTTT.

The genes are TRBV15 and TRBJ1-5, with 7 bases fitting TRBD1. V lost 0 bases to trimming and J lost 6 bases; unmatched junction nucleotides: 5. The CDR3 covers 15 residues. Germline V gene data show CDR1 as LNHNV and CDR2 as YYDKDF (reference sequence). The CDR3 DNA reads TGTGCCACCAGCAGAGAAGGGGGCTTCGGTCAGCCCCAGCATTTT. This encodes CATSREGGFGQPQHF.

The chain links TRBV9 to TRBJ1-2, with D possibly matching TRBD1 (5 bases). V dropped 0 bases and J dropped 5 bases, with 14 bases sitting between them. CDR1 SGDLS and CDR2 YYNGEE come from the germline V gene. This CDR3 has 15 amino acids. For the CDR3, the DNA is TGTGCCAGCAGCGTAGGGCAGGGATATGAGTATGGCTACACCTTC. Its protein product is CASSVGQGYEYGYTF.

The gene calls are TRBV7-9 and TRBJ1-1; D is perhaps TRBD1 (5 bases). The CDR3 loop spans 17 amino acids. Trimming removed 0 bases at V and 1 base at J, with 15 bases between. Germline CDR1 is SEHNR and CDR2 is FQNEAQ (reference sequence). CDR3 bases: TGTGCCAGCAGCTTAGCGCGGGGGGGACCGAAGAACACTGAAGCTTTCTTT. Residues: CASSLARGGPKNTEAFF.

This chain links TRBV5-4 with TRBJ2-3, with TRBD1 identical over 11 bases. V shed 4 bases and J 4 bases; nucleotides not matched to a gene: 5. Germline V gene lookup returns CDR1 SGHNT and CDR2 YYREEE (reference sequence). There are 15 residues in the CDR3. DNA for the CDR3: TGTGCCAGCAGCCCCGGGACAGGGGGAGCAGATACGCAGTATTTT. Translated: CASSPGTGGADTQYF.